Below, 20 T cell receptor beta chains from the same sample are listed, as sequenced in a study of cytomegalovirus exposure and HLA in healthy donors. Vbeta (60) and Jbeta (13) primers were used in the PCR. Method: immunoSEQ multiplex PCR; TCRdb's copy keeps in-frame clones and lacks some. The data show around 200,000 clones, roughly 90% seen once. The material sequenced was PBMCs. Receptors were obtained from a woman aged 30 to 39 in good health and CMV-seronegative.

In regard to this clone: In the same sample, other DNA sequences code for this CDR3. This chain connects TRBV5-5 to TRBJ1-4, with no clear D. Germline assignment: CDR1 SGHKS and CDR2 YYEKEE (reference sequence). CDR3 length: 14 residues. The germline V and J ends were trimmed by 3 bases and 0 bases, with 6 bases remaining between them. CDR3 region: CASSWSATNEKLFF. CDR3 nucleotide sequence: TGTGCCAGCAGCTGGAGTGCAACTAATGAAAAACTGTTTTTT.

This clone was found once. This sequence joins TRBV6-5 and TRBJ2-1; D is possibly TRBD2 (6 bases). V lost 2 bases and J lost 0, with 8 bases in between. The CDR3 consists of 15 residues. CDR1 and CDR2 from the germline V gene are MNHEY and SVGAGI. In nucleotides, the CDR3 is TGTGCCAGCAGTTACGGGGGGACCTCCTACAATGAGCAGTTCTTC. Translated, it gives CASSYGGTSYNEQFF.

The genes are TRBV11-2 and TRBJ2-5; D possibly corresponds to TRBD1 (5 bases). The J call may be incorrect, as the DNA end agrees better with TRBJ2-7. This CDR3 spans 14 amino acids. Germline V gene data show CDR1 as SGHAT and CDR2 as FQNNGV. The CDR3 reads CASSLHQGSYEQYF. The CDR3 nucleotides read TGTGCCAGCAGCTTACACCAGGGCTCCTACGAGCAGTACTTC.

CDR3 sequence reads: CASSPIGRGGVYEQYF. The CDR3 DNA reads as TGTGCCAGCAGCCCCATAGGGCGGGGGGGGGTTTACGAGCAGTACTTC. The chain joins TRBV11-2 to TRBJ2-7; 9 positions match TRBD2. This CDR3 comprises 16 residues. Per the germline V gene, CDR1 is SGHAT and CDR2 is FQNNGV. Trimming removed 5 bases from V and 4 bases from J; junction bases left unmatched: 12.

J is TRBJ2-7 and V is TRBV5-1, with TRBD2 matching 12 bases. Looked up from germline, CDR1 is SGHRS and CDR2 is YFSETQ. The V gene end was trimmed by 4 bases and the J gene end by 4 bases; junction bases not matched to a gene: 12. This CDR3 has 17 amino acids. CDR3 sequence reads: CASSPSWTSGTFYEQYF. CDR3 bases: TGCGCCAGCAGCCCCTCCTGGACTAGCGGGACCTTTTACGAGCAGTACTTC.

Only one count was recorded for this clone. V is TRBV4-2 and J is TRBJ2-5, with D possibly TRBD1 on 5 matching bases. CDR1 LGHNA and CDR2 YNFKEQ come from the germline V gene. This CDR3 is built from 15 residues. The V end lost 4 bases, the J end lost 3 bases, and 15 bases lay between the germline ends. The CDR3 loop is CASSPLMSREETQYF. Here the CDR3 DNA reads TGTGCCAGCAGCCCATTAATGTCCAGGGAAGAGACCCAGTACTTC.

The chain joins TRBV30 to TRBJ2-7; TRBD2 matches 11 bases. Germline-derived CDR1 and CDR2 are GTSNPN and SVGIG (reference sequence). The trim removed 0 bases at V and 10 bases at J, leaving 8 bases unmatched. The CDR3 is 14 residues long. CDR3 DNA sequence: TGTGCCTGGAGTGTAGGGCTAGCGGGGGGCGCTCAGTACTTC. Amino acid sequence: CAWSVGLAGGAQYF.

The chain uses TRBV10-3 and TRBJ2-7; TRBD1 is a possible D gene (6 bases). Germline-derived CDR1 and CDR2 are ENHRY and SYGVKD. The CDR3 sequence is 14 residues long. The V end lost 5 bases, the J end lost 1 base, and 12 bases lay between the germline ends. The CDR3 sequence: CAISFRQASYEQYF. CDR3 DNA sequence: TGTGCCATCAGTTTTCGACAGGCGTCCTACGAGCAGTACTTC.

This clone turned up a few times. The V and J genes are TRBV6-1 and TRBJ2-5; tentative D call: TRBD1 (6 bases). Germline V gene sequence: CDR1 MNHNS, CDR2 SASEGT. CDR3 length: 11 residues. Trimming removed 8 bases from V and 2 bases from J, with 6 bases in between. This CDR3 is CASGQQETQYF. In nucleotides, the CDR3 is TGTGCCAGCGGACAGCAAGAGACCCAGTACTTC.

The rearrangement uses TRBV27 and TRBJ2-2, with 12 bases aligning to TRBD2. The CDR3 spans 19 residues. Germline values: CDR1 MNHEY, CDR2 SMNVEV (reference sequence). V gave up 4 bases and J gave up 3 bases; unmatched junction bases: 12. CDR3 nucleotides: TGTGCCAGCAGTTCCCGTCGGGCTAGCGGGAGGGCCCACACCGGGGAGCTGTTTTTT. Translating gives CASSSRRASGRAHTGELFF.

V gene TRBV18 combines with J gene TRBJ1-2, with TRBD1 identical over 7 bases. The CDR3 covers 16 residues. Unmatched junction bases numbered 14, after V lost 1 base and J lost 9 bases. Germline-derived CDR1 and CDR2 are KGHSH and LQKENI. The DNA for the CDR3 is TGTGCCAGCTCACCACAGCAAGCCAGACAGGGAGAGAGCTACACCTTC. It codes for CASSPQQARQGESYTF.

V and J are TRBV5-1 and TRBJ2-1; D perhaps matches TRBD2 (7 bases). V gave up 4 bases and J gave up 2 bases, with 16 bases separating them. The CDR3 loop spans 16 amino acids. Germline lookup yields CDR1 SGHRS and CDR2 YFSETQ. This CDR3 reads CASSPSRGPPYNEQFF. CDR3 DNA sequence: TGCGCCAGCAGCCCTTCGCGGGGGCCGCCCTACAATGAGCAGTTCTTC.

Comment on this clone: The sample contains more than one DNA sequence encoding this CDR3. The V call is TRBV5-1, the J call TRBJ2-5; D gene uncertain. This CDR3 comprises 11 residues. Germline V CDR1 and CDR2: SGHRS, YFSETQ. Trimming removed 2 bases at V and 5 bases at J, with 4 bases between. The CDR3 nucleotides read TGCGCCAGCAGCTTCGGTGAGACCCAGTACTTC. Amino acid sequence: CASSFGETQYF.

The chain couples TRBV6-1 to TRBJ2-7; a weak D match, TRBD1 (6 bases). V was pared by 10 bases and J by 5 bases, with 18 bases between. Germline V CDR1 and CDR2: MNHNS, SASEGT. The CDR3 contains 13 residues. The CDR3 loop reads CATSTSRQDEQYF. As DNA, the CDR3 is TGTGCCACCTCGACCTCGAGACAGGACGAGCAGTACTTC.

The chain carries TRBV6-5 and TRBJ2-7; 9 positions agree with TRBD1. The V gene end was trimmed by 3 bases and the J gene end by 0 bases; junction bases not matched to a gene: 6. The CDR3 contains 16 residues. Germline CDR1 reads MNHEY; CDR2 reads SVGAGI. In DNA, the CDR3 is TGTGCCAGCAGTTATATCGGGGACAGGGCCTCCTACGAGCAGTACTTC. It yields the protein CASSYIGDRASYEQYF.

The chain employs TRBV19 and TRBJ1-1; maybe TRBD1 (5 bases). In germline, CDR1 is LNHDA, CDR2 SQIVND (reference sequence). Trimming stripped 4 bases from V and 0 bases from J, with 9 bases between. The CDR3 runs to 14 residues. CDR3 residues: CASSKRTLNTEAFF. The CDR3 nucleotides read TGTGCCAGTAGTAAAAGGACACTGAACACTGAAGCTTTCTTT.

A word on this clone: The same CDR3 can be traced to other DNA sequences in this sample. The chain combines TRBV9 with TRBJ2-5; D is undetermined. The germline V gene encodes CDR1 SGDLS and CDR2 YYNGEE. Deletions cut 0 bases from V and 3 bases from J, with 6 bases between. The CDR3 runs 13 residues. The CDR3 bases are TGTGCCAGCAGCGTAGGCGGAAAAGAGACCCAGTACTTC. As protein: CASSVGGKETQYF.

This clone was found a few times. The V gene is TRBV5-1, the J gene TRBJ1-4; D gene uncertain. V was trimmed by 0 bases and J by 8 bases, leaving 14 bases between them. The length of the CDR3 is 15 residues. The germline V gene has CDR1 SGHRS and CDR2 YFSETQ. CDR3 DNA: TGCGCCAGCAGCTTGGCGGGGAGAGCGGAAGAAAAACTGTTTTTT. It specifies CASSLAGRAEEKLFF.

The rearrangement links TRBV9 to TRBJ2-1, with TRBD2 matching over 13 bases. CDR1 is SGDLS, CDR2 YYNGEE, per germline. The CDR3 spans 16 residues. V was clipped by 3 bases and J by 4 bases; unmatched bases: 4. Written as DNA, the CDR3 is TGTGCCAGCAGCGCCATGACTAGCGGGGGGTACAATGAGCAGTTCTTC. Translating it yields CASSAMTSGGYNEQFF.

In DNA, the CDR3 is TGTGCCAGCAGTATAGCGGGGGAGCAGTTCTTC. It specifies CASSIAGEQFF. V is TRBV28 and J is TRBJ2-1; 8 nucleotides agree with TRBD2. V dropped 5 bases and J dropped 10; count of bases not matched to a gene: 1. This CDR3 contains 11 residues. The germline CDR1 and CDR2 sequences are MDHEN and SYDVKM.